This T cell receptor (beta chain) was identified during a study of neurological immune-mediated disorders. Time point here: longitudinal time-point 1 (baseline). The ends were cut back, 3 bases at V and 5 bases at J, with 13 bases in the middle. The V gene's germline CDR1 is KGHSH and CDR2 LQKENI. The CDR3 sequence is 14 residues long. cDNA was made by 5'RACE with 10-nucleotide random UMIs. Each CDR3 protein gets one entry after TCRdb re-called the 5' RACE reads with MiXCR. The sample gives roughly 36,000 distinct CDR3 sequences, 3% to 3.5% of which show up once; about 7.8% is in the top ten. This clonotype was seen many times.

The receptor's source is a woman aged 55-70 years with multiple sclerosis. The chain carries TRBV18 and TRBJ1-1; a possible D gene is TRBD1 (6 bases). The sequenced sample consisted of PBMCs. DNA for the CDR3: TGTGCCAGCTCACCCGGGGGCATTACAACTGAAGCTTTCTTT. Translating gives CASSPGGITTEAFF.